Here is one TCR beta chain with its context. This sample stems from a study of technical replicates of blood from several donors. The CDR3 is made up of 15 amino acids. Germline assignment: CDR1 MNHEY and CDR2 SVGAGI. Losses at the gene ends were 6 bases for V and 9 bases for J; bases not matched to a gene: 8. Data came from immunoSEQ multiplex PCR; TCRdb stores just in-frame clones and leaves some out. This sample yields roughly 60,000 clones, of which roughly 91% are seen a single time; about 3.9% belongs to the top ten. The chain couples TRBV6-5 to TRBJ2-4, with 13 bases matching TRBD2. Sequences were obtained from PBMCs. This clonotype was sampled from a human donor in good health. Some clones in this sample may be carry-over from other donors' samples. Written as DNA, the CDR3 is TGTGCCAGCAGCCCCACTAGCGGGAGGGGGGGCATTCAGTACTTC. It encodes CASSPTSGRGGIQYF.